The clone carrying this TCR beta chain was picked up a small number of times. What it recognizes is unknown. The TCR beta cDNA libraries contained unique molecular identifiers. There were about 1 to 10 million T cells, and about half a million cDNA molecules came from them. TCRdb re-called the PCR reads through MiXCR, storing one row per CDR3 protein. The sample has about 810,000 distinct CDR3 sequences; 53% are singletons. The CDR3 length is 16 residues. Germline-derived CDR1 and CDR2 are MNHEY and SVGAGI. V dropped 0 bases and J dropped 2; count of bases not matched to a gene: 2. The data originate from a study of post-analysis software for immune sequencing data. The wider study: Disease trajectories encompassed relapsing-remitting, secondary progressive and progressive-relapsing multiple sclerosis. Findings of the study overall: About five TRBV segments (TRBV5-6, TRBV5-1 and TRBV20-1 among them) occurred more frequently in patients than in controls. The normalized Chao1 diversity of multiple sclerosis patients was significantly lower than that of controls. F-measure co-clustering was strong for batch-matched samples.

The specimen sequenced was blood. This TCR was recovered from a girl aged 10 to 17 with multiple sclerosis. The J gene is TRBJ2-5, the V gene TRBV6-5; TRBD2 agrees at 11 bases. The CDR3 DNA is TGTGCCAGCAGTTACTCAGTAGCGGGGGGGCAAGAGACCCAGTACTTC. This encodes CASSYSVAGGQETQYF.